This TCR beta chain was sequenced for a study of T cell changes during pregnancy in multiple sclerosis. Trimming took 6 bases from V and 0 from J, leaving 9 bases between them. The germline gives CDR1 SGHTA, CDR2 FQGNSA. This CDR3 contains 15 residues. Some clones are missing from TCRdb's copy, which holds only in-frame ones; the method was immunoSEQ multiplex PCR. In the table there are 65,000 to 90,000 clones, roughly nine tenths of which are singletons. The sample here was peripheral blood, taken in the first trimester of pregnancy. The genes are TRBV7-2 and TRBJ2-6, with unresolved D. The TCR was taken from a female donor with multiple sclerosis, enrolled in a pregnancy study. CDR3 protein: CASRGSFSGANVLTF. CDR3 bases: TGTGCCAGCAGGGGCAGCTTCTCTGGGGCCAACGTCCTGACTTTC.